This T cell receptor (beta chain) was captured in a study of blood T cell repertoires in COVID-19 (dated by TCRdb to 2019 to 2021). Looking at the study overall: The collaborator samples originated in the United States, Italy and Spain and spanned the acute and convalescent phases of COVID-19. The samples were drawn from two sources: the first 160 participants of the ongoing ImmuneRACE study, and about 1,300 subjects contributed by 6 global collaborators. Subjects who had been exposed to COVID-19, were actively infected with it, or had recovered from it provided the deeply sampled blood TCRbeta repertoires that made up the dataset. Nearly every sample came with metadata listing a de-identified subject ID, COVID-19 status, age in years and sex. The repertoires were released in a freely available public database intended as a resource for research on the immune response to SARS-CoV-2. Where available, HLA class I and class II types were taken from metadata supplied by the sample provider and were not determined by assay-based typing. The material from the prospective study consisted of cDNA or gDNA derived from T cells, B-cell-depleted T cells, or PBMCs. What the work shows at the level of the full study, not this receptor alone: Clinical and demographic metadata were provided uncurated, with the amount varying by source and participant.

Comment on this clone: Which antigen it targets is not known. Base quality data are lacking; no much larger clone is found one base away.

TCRbeta CDR3 regions were amplified from genomic DNA by means of the immunoSEQ Assay, a bias-controlled multiplex PCR. In the paper's pipeline: The number of nucleated cells in each sample was estimated from the amplification of reference gene primers within the assay. To quantify the absolute abundance of each unique TCRbeta CDR3 rearrangement, sequence reads were collapsed and filtered. Productive Simpson clonality was computed per sample as the square root of Simpson's diversity index over productive rearrangements. The immuneACCESS repertoire file appears here via TCRdb, limited to in-frame rearrangements. These files lack a portion of the clones; in checked studies, under half of the deficit traces to unresolved V genes, and the cause of the others is not known. That table gives V, J and clone size, and the DNA gave D and trimming. Here the sample has around 190,000 clones; about 87% occur a single time. The biggest ten clones account for under 13% of the sample.

Participants in the prospective study were aged about 18 to 95 years, lived in some 24 United States geographic areas, and enrolled through a virtual design. To assign participants to cohorts, the prospective study relied on clinical history that participants themselves reported in a screening survey and a study questionnaire. In the prospective study, mobile phlebotomists collected whole blood, serum and a nasopharyngeal or oropharyngeal swab from each participant. Additional blood draws and questionnaires over an approximately 2-month period could optionally be provided by prospective study participants. Blood samples from the prospective study were shipped frozen or at room temperature prior to DNA extraction. CDR1 and CDR2 are drawn from the germline V gene (reference sequence): LNHDA, SQIVND. V and J are trimmed by 3 bases and 4 bases, and the gene matches miss 4 bases of the junction. The CDR3, from cysteine to phenylalanine, totals 15 residues. Left in the record is the CDR3 DNA by itself, 45 bases read in frame from the first base.

The receptor's source is a man aged 18 to 35 with acute COVID-19. Sequencing was carried out using PBMCs or T cells enriched from blood (not recorded which). The V gene is TRBV19 and the J gene is TRBJ2-1; 9 junctional bases match TRBD2. The nucleotides are TGTGCCAGTAGTATGACCAGCGGGAGGTACAATGAGCAGTTCTTC. The translation is CASSMTSGRYNEQFF.